These T cell receptor beta chains were read from a single sample in a study of T cell changes during pregnancy in multiple sclerosis. Some clones are missing from TCRdb's copy, which holds only in-frame ones; the method was immunoSEQ multiplex PCR. In the table there are fewer than 45,000 clones, around 92% of which are singletons. This material consisted of CD8+ T cells from peripheral blood mononuclear cells, taken in the third trimester of pregnancy. The receptor source for this set is a female donor with multiple sclerosis, enrolled in a pregnancy study. The CDR3 runs from the conserved cysteine through the conserved F or W. D genes are given only for firm matches.

CDR3 | V | D
CASSPDGTGAHEQYF | TRBV7-9 | TRBD1
CASSSAPGGGNEQFF | TRBV11-2 | TRBD2
CASSLGRDRNTGELFF | TRBV7-8 | TRBD1
CASSPQVGSNTEAFF | TRBV7-9 | .
CASSAGLMNTEAFF | TRBV2 | .
CASSLQPHGTAINEQFF | TRBV27 | TRBD1
CASSPETWSGRVTDTQYF | TRBV5-1 | TRBD2
CASSQDGGKDEQYF | TRBV14 | .
CASSLEQGAWYEQYF | TRBV7-6 | TRBD1
CASSLEAGGLAGGLWDEQFF | TRBV7-8 | TRBD2
CASSLEGGRRETQYF | TRBV5-1 | .
CASSQDSSEAGWGEQFF | TRBV4-3 | .
CASRGGNTEAFF | TRBV9 | .
CASSLGTSYEQYF | TRBV13 | .
CAIGQGAGNEQFF | TRBV19 | TRBD1
CASSQDAGAEQYF | TRBV4-1 | TRBD2
CASSDGTPARELFF | TRBV19 | .
CASRYREGHEQFF | TRBV2 | TRBD2
CASSLLQGELSGANVLTF | TRBV27 | .
CASSQGTGDEQYF | TRBV4-1 | TRBD1
CASSANQETQYF | TRBV27 | .
CASSLMQGGNTDTQYF | TRBV7-9 | .
CASSFLEQGAIVNTEAFF | TRBV28 | TRBD1
CASSSAGGSAYEQYF | TRBV7-9 | TRBD2
CASSPRSRQGAGSNQPQHF | TRBV7-8 | TRBD1
CASSPSGRDLSYNEQFF | TRBV27 | .
CASKNPGQGNYGYTF | TRBV28 | TRBD1
CASSEDQGWGELFF | TRBV6-1 | .
CASKLAGAHYGYTF | TRBV6-1 | .
CASSLAGSTDTQYF | TRBV6-4 | TRBD2
CASSIVIGTGSEKLFF | TRBV19 | TRBD1
CASSASGSNEQFF | TRBV19 | TRBD2
CASNRLAGVRTGELFF | TRBV7-9 | TRBD2
CASSPGVLVEQYF | TRBV28 | .
CASSSWGGTNEKLFF | TRBV19 | .